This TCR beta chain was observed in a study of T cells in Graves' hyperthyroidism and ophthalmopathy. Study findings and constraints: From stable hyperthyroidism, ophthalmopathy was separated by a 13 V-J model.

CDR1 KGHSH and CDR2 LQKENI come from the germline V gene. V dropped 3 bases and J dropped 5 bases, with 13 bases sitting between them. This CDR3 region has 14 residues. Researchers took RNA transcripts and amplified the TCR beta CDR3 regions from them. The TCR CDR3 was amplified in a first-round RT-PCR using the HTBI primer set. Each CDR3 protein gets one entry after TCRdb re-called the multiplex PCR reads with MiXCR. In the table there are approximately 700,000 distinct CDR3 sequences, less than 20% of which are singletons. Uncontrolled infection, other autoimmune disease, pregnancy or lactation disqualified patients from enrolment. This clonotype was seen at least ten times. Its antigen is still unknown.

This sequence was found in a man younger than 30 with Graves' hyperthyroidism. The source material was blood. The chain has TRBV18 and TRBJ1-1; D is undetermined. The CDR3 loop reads CASSPPSLRTEAFF. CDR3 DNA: TGTGCCAGCTCACCCCCCAGTTTAAGAACTGAAGCTTTCTTT.